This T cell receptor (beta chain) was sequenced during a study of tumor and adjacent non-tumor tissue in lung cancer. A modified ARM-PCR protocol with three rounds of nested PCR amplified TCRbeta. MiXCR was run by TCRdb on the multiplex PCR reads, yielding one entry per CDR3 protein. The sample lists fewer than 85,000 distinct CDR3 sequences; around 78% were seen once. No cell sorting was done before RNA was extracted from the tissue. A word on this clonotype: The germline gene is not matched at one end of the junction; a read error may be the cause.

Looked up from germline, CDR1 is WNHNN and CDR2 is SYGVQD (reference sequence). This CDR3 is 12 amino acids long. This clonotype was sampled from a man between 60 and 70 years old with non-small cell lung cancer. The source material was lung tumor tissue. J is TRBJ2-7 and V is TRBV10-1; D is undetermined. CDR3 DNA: TGCGCCAGCAGGGGCTTTGCCTACGAGCAATACTTC. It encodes CASRGFAYEQYF.